A selection of T cell receptor beta chains follows, all from one sample in a study of blood T cell repertoires in COVID-19. Produced via immunoSEQ multiplex PCR; TCRdb's table is partial and in-frame only. This sample yields 250,000 to 350,000 clones, of which around nine tenths are seen a single time; 10% to 12% belongs to the top ten. What was sequenced was peripheral blood. The receptors were sampled from a woman aged 25-40 years with COVID-19, enrolled during active disease. Each CDR3 is given with its conserved first and last residue. Each record gives: D gene, clone size, V gene, J gene, CDR3 DNA, CDR3 protein. D genes are given only for firm matches. Where a row states a size, it is once, few, many or the class of an expanded clone; other rows omit it.

>-|-|TRBV4-1|TRBJ1-2
TGCGCCAGCAGCCAAGATAAAGCAGGATCGAACTATGGCTACACCTTC
CASSQDKAGSNYGYTF
>TRBD2|once|TRBV19|TRBJ2-7
TGTGCCAGTAGTCCCTCGGGACTAGCGGTTTCCTACGAGCAGTACTTC
CASSPSGLAVSYEQYF
>-|-|TRBV29-1|TRBJ1-1
TGCAGCGCTCGACATTTGAACACTGAAGCTTTCTTT
CSARHLNTEAFF
>-|-|TRBV4-1|TRBJ1-2
TGCGCCAGCAGCCCCCGGACATCCTCGAACTATGGCTACACCTTC
CASSPRTSSNYGYTF
>TRBD2|-|TRBV9|TRBJ2-1
TGTGCCAGCAGCGTAGTTGGGACTAGCGGATCCTACAATGAGCAGTTCTTC
CASSVVGTSGSYNEQFF
>-|-|TRBV6-4|TRBJ2-7
TGTGCCAGCAGCCCTGACTTCGGCCCCGCGTACGAGCAGTACTTC
CASSPDFGPAYEQYF
>TRBD2|-|TRBV14|TRBJ2-2
TGTGCCAGCAGCCTAGCGGGATCTCCCGGGGAGCTGTTTTTT
CASSLAGSPGELFF
>-|-|TRBV5-1|TRBJ2-2
TGCGCCAGCAGCGTTTTATCCGGGGAGCTGTTTTTT
CASSVLSGELFF
>-|-|TRBV3-1/TRBV3-2|TRBJ1-5
TGTGCCAGCAGCCAAGCTCTGAGAAATCAGCCCCAGCATTTT
CASSQALRNQPQHF
>TRBD1|-|TRBV11-1|TRBJ2-4
TGTGCCAGCAGCTTAATCAGGGGGCCTCAAAACATTCAGTACTTC
CASSLIRGPQNIQYF
>TRBD1|-|TRBV6-2/TRBV6-3|TRBJ1-3
TGTGCCAGCACTTATTGGACAGGCGCTGGACCGGACACCATATATTTT
CASTYWTGAGPDTIYF
>-|-|TRBV19|TRBJ1-5
TGTGCCAGTAGTATATGGGGGGATAGCAATCAGCCCCAGCATTTT
CASSIWGDSNQPQHF
>-|-|TRBV5-1|TRBJ1-2
TGCGCCAGCAGCCCACGACAGCGCTATGGCTACACCTTC
CASSPRQRYGYTF
>-|few|TRBV19|TRBJ1-1
TGTGCCAGTAGGCAGAACTATAACACTGAAGCTTTCTTT
CASRQNYNTEAFF
>TRBD1|-|TRBV5-1|TRBJ2-6
TGCGCCAGCAGCCAGGGGGCGACGGGGGCCAACGTCCTGACTTTC
CASSQGATGANVLTF
>-|-|TRBV7-8|TRBJ2-7
TGTGCCAGCAGCCCTACGACAGCCCCCGGGGAGCAGTACTTC
CASSPTTAPGEQYF
>-|-|TRBV6-5|TRBJ2-7
TGTGCCAGCAGTCCGAGGACTTCCTACGAGCAGTACTTC
CASSPRTSYEQYF
>TRBD2|-|TRBV3-1/TRBV3-2|TRBJ2-4
TGTGCCAGCAGCCACCTCTTCCGGGAGGGGAACATTCAGTACTTC
CASSHLFREGNIQYF
>TRBD1|-|TRBV11-2|TRBJ1-5
TGTGCCAGCAGCTTCGGGACAGGGGCTTCCAATCAGCCCCAGCATTTT
CASSFGTGASNQPQHF
>-|-|TRBV4-3|TRBJ1-1
TGCGCCAGCAGCCAAGGGCAGAATATGAACACTGAAGCTTTCTTT
CASSQGQNMNTEAFF
>-|-|TRBV28|TRBJ2-1
TGTGCCAGCACCCCTCAGGGGTTTTACTACAATGAGCAGTTCTTC
CASTPQGFYYNEQFF
>-|-|TRBV19|TRBJ2-1
TGTGCCAGTAGTATAGAGGGTGGCGGATCCTACAATGAGCAGTTCTTC
CASSIEGGGSYNEQFF
>-|few|TRBV30|TRBJ2-3
TGTGCCTGGAGTTCTACAGGGTCTAGCACAGATACGCAGTATTTT
CAWSSTGSSTDTQYF
>-|-|TRBV2|TRBJ1-2
TGTGCCAGAGAGATGACGAGGGCCCGCTATGGCTACACCTTC
CAREMTRARYGYTF
>-|-|TRBV30|TRBJ2-7
TGTGCCTGGAGTTCCCCCATTGCGTTTCCCTACGAGCAGTACTTC
CAWSSPIAFPYEQYF
>-|-|TRBV15|TRBJ1-6
TGTGCCACCAGCAGTGCCAAGGGGGTTAGTAATTCACCCCTCCACTTT
CATSSAKGVSNSPLHF
>-|-|TRBV20-1|TRBJ1-4
TGCAGTGCTAGTAGTGGGACATATGCAACTAATGAAAAACTGTTTTTT
CSASSGTYATNEKLFF
>-|-|TRBV29-1|TRBJ2-7
TGCAGCGCTGTGGACCGGGGGTCCTACGAGCAGTACTTC
CSAVDRGSYEQYF
>TRBD1|-|TRBV6-5|TRBJ2-1
TGTGCCAGCAGTTCCCGTACGACAGGGGATGTCAATGAGCAGTTCTTC
CASSSRTTGDVNEQFF
>-|-|TRBV7-3|TRBJ1-1
TGTGCCAGCAGCTCTGGCGGACGAGGGTACACTGAAGCTTTCTTT
CASSSGGRGYTEAFF
>TRBD1|-|TRBV28|TRBJ2-5
TGTGCCAGCAGTTTACCCGGACAGGGATCAAAGACCCAGTACTTC
CASSLPGQGSKTQYF
>-|-|TRBV14|TRBJ2-1
TGTGCCAGCGCTGCTAGCGCGAGACAGCAGTTCTTC
CASAASARQQFF
>-|few|TRBV4-3|TRBJ2-7
TGCGCCAGCAGCCAAGAGACAGGATTAATCTACGAGCAGTACTTC
CASSQETGLIYEQYF
>TRBD1|-|TRBV7-9|TRBJ2-3
TGTGCCAGCAGCTTAGCGGCGGAGACAGGGGCAGATACGCAGTATTTT
CASSLAAETGADTQYF
>TRBD1|-|TRBV19|TRBJ1-1
TGTGCCAGTAGTACCGACAGGGGTGCCGCTGAAGCTTTCTTT
CASSTDRGAAEAFF
>TRBD1|once|TRBV24-1|TRBJ2-3
TGTGCCACCAGTGAGACGGACAGGGGCCCAGATACGCAGTATTTT
CATSETDRGPDTQYF
>TRBD1|-|TRBV6-5|TRBJ2-6
TGTGCCAGCAGTTACGGGACAGGGGACGGGGCCAACGTCCTGACTTTC
CASSYGTGDGANVLTF
>TRBD2|-|TRBV2|TRBJ2-5
TGTGCCAGCAGTGAAGAAATTAGCGGGAGCGCGCGAGAGACCCAGTACTTC
CASSEEISGSARETQYF
>-|-|TRBV2|TRBJ2-5
TGTGCCAGCGGCGGTAATAGAGAGACCCAGTACTTC
CASGGNRETQYF
>-|few|TRBV7-9|TRBJ2-3
TGTGCCAGCAGCGTCCGACCCGGGACAAATCCCACAGATACGCAGTATTTT
CASSVRPGTNPTDTQYF
>-|-|TRBV28|TRBJ1-5
TGTGCCAGCAGCATCCGGGCCCGGGGAAGCAATCAGCCCCAGCATTTT
CASSIRARGSNQPQHF
>-|-|TRBV19|TRBJ1-2
TGTGCCAGTAGTTTTGACACGACCTCGTGGGGCTACACCTTC
CASSFDTTSWGYTF